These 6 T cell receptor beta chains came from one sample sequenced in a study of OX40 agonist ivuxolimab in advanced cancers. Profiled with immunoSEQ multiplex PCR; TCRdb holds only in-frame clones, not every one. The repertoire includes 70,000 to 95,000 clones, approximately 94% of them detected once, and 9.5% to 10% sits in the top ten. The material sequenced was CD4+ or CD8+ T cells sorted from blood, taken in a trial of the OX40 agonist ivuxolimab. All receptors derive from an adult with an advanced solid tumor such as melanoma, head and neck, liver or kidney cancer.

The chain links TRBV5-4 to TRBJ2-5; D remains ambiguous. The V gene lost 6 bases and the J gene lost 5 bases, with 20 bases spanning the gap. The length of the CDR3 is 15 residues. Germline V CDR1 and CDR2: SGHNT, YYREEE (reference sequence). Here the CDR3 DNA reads TGTGCCAGCACTCCCTCGAAAGGGCGTGGGGAGACCCAGTACTTC. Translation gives CASTPSKGRGETQYF.

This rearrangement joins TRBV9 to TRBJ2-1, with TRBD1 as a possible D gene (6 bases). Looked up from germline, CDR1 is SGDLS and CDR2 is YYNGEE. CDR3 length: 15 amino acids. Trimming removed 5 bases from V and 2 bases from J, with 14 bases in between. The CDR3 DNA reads TGTGCCAGCAGTGCTACAGGGAACCCCTACAATGAGCAGTTCTTC. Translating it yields CASSATGNPYNEQFF. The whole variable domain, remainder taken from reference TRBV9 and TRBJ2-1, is DSGVTQTPKHLITATGQRVTLRCSPRSGDLSVYWYQQSLDQGLQFLIQYYNGEERAKGNILERFSAQQFPDLHSELNLSSLELGDSALYFCASSATGNPYNEQFFGPGTRLTVL.

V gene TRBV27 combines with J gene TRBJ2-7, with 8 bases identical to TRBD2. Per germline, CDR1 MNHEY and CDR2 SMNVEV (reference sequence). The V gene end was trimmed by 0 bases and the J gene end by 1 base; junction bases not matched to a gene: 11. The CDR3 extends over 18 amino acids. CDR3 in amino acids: CASSLSSGGGPISYEQYF. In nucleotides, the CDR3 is TGTGCCAGCAGTTTATCGTCCGGGGGGGGCCCGATTTCCTACGAGCAGTACTTC.

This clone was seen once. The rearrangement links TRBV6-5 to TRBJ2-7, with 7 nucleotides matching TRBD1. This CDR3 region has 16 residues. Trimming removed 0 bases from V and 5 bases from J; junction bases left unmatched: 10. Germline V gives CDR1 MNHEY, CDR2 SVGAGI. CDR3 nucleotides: TGTGCCAGCAGTTACTCGATGACAGGGATTTCGCACGAGCAGTACTTC. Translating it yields CASSYSMTGISHEQYF.

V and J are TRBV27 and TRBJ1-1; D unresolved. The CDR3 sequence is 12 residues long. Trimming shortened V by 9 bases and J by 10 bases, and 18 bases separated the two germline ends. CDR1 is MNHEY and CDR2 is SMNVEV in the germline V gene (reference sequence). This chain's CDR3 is CASGEGSFVAFF. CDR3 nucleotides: TGTGCCAGTGGGGAGGGAAGTTTTGTAGCTTTCTTT.

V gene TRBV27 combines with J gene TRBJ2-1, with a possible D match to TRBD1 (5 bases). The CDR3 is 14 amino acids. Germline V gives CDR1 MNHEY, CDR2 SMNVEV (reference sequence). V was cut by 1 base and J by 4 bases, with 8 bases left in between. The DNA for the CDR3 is TGTGCCAGCAGTTTATTGCAGGGATACAATGAGCAGTTCTTC. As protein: CASSLLQGYNEQFF.